The source of this T cell receptor beta chain is a study of blood T cell repertoires in COVID-19. Study information: Samples of COVID-19 (acute and convalescent) were obtained from the United States, Italy and Spain.

Trimming pared 1 base from V and 6 bases from J, leaving 23 bases between. CDR1 and CDR2 (germline): MGHRA, YSYEKL. The CDR3 sequence is 18 residues long. This clone was counted a single time. How the authors handled the data: How many nucleated cells were present was estimated from reference gene primer amplification. Assay used: immunoSEQ multiplex PCR; TCRdb lists only in-frame clones, some missing. That table gives V, J and clone size, and the DNA gave D and trimming. Of 100,000 or so clones in the sample, about 80% were seen once. The source material was peripheral blood. The chain has TRBV4-1 and TRBJ2-3; D might be TRBD1 (8 bases). This clonotype was sampled from a man in his 70s with active or convalescent COVID-19. CDR3 sequence: CASSQGLAFAGDRDTQYF. As DNA, the CDR3 is TGCGCCAGCAGCCAAGGCCTCGCCTTTGCGGGGGACAGGGATACGCAGTATTTT.